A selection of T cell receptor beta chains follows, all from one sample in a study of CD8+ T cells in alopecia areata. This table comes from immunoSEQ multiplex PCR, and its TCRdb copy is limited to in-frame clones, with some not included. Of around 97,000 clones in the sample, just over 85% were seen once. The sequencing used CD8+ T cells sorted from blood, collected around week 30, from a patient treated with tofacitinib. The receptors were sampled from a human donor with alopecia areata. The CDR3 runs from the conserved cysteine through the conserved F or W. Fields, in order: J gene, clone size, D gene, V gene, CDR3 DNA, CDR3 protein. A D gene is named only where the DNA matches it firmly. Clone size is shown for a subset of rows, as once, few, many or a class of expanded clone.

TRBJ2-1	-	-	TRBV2	TGTGCCAGCAGTGAAAGTGACAACTACAATGAGCAGTTCTTC	CASSESDNYNEQFF
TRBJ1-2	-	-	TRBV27	TGTGCCAGCAGTTTTGCCGTTCAAGGCTACACCTTC	CASSFAVQGYTF
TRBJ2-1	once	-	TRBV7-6	TGTGCCAGCAGCTCCCACCTTGACGAGTGGGGCGATGAGCAGTTCTTC	CASSSHLDEWGDEQFF
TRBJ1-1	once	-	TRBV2	TGTGCCAGTACGGGGACTGAAGCTTTCTTT	CASTGTEAFF
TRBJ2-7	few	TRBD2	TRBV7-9	TGTGCCAGCAGCTTAGTGTCGGGGGGAACCTACGAGCAGTACTTC	CASSLVSGGTYEQYF
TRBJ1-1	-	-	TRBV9	TGTGCCAGCAGCGTAGCTGGGGCCGGGCTTATGAACACTGAAGCTTTCTTT	CASSVAGAGLMNTEAFF
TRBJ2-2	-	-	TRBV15	TGTGCCACCAGCAGTGGGGAGCCAGGGCGGACCGGGGAGCTGTTTTTT	CATSSGEPGRTGELFF
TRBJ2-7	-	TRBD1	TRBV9	TGTGCCAGCAGCGCCCACAGGGGCCCCTTCTACGAGCAGTACTTC	CASSAHRGPFYEQYF
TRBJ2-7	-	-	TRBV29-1	TGCAGCGTTGACTCCGACTCTTCGGGGAAACCCTACGAGCAGTACTTC	CSVDSDSSGKPYEQYF
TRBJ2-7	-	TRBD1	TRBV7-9	TGTGCCAGCAGCCCCGGACAGGGGAAGCTTAGTGGCTACGAGCAGTACTTC	CASSPGQGKLSGYEQYF
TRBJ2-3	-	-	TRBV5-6	TGTGCCAGCAGCTTGTTGCTAGCGGATACGCAGTATTTT	CASSLLLADTQYF
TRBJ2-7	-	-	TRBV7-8	TGTGCCAGCAGCCCAAGAAACCGGGACCACGAGCAGTACTTC	CASSPRNRDHEQYF
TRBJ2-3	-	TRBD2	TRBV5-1	TGCGCCAGCAGCTTGGTGGGGACTACAGGAAGCACAGATACGCAGTATTTT	CASSLVGTTGSTDTQYF
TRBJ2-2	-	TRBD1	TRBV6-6	TGTTCGGTGTCCGGGACAGCGTTGACCGGGGAGCTGTTTTTT	CSVSGTALTGELFF
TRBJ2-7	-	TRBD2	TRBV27	TGTGCCAGCAGTCCAGGGACTAGCGGGAGTAACGAGCAGTACTTC	CASSPGTSGSNEQYF
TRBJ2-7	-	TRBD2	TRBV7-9	TGTGCCAGCAGCTTAACTTTTCAGGGTGCTAGCGGGCTCCCCTACGAGCAGTACTTC	CASSLTFQGASGLPYEQYF
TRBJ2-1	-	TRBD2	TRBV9	TGTGCCAGCAGCGTATGGAGTAGCGGGAACAATGAGCAGTTCTTC	CASSVWSSGNNEQFF
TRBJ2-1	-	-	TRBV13	TGTGCCAGCAGCTTCGGCAGGGGCAACAATGAGCAGTTCTTC	CASSFGRGNNEQFF
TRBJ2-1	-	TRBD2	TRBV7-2	TGTGCCAGCAGCTTATACAGCGGGGGGGGACGAAACAATGAGCAGTTCTTC	CASSLYSGGGRNNEQFF
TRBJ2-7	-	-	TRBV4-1	TGCGCCAGCAGCCAAGGAGTAAGTCCTTCCTACGAGCAGTACTTC	CASSQGVSPSYEQYF
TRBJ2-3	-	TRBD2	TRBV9	TGTGCCAGCAGCGTTGGTAGCGGGAGTAAATCAGATACGCAGTATTTT	CASSVGSGSKSDTQYF
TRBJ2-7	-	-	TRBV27	TGTGCCAGCAACCAACTGGGGGCCTCCTACGAGCAGTACTTC	CASNQLGASYEQYF
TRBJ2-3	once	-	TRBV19	TGTGCCAGTAGTACTGGACCCCGGGAGTCGCATCATACGCAGTATTTT	CASSTGPRESHHTQYF
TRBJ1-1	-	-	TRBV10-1	TGCGCCAGCAGTGAGTCGGCAGGGATGAACACTGAAGCTTTCTTT	CASSESAGMNTEAFF
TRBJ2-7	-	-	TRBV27	TGTGCCAGCAGTTTATCCAGGGCCCACGAGCAGTACTTC	CASSLSRAHEQYF
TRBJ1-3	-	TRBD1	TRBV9	TGTGCCAGCAGCGAGGCAGGGGGCGAAAACACCATATATTTT	CASSEAGGENTIYF
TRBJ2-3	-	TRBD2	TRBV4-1	TGCGCCAGCAGCCAAGTAGCGGGAGGCACAGATACGCAGTATTTT	CASSQVAGGTDTQYF
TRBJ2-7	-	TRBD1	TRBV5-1	TGCGCCAGCAGCTTGGGGGTGACAGGGCTAACCTACGAGCAGTACTTC	CASSLGVTGLTYEQYF
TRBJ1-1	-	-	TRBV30	TGTGCCTGGAGTGTAATATTGGGGGTTGAAGCTTTCTTT	CAWSVILGVEAFF
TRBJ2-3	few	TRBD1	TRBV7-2	TGTGCCAGCAGCCCCGGGACAGGTCCCATAAACCCCACAGATACGCAGTATTTT	CASSPGTGPINPTDTQYF
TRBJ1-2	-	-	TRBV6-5	TGTGCCAGCAGTTACGCGCAGTACTATGGCTACACCTTC	CASSYAQYYGYTF
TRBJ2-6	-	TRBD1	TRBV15	TGTGCCACCAGCAGAGGGTCAGGGGGCGCTGGGGCCAACGTCCTGACTTTC	CATSRGSGGAGANVLTF
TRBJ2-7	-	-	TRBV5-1	TGCGCCAGCAGCTTGAGTCACGGAGGGCCCGCCCGCGAGCAGTACTTC	CASSLSHGGPAREQYF
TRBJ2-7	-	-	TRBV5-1	TGCGCCAGCAGCTTGGGATCGGGTCCAGGCGAGCAGTACTTC	CASSLGSGPGEQYF
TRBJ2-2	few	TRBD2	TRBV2	TGTGCCAGCAGTGAAGAGGGACTAGCCATTAACACCGGGGAGCTGTTTTTT	CASSEEGLAINTGELFF
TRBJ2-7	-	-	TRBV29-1	TGCAGCGTTGAAGATCAGGGGGGCGCCGAATACGAGCAGTACTTC	CSVEDQGGAEYEQYF
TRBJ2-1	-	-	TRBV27	TGTGCCAGCAGTGGCACTAGCAGCTCCTACAATGAGCAGTTCTTC	CASSGTSSSYNEQFF
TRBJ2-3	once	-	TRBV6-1	TGTGCCAGCAGTGAAAACATAGATACGCAGTATTTT	CASSENIDTQYF
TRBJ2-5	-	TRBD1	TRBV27	TGTGCCAGCAGGTCCCTGACAGGGGGATATGAGACCCAGTACTTC	CASRSLTGGYETQYF